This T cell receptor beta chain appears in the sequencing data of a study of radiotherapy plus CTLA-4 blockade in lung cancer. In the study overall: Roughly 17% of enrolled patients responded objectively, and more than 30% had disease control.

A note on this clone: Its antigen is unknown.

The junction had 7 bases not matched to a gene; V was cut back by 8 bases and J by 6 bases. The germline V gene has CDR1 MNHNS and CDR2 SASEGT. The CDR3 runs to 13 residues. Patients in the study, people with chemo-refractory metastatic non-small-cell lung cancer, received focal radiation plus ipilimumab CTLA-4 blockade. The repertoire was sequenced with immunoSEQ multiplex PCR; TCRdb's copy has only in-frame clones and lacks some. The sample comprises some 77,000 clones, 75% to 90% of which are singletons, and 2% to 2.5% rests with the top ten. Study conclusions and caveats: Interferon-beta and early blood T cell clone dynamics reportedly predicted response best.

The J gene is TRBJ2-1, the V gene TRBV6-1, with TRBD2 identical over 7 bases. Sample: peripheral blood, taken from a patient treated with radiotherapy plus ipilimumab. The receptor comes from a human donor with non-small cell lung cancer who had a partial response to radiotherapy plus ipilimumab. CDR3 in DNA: TGTGCCAGCCTAGGACTAGTTCTCAATGAGCAGTTCTTC. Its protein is CASLGLVLNEQFF.